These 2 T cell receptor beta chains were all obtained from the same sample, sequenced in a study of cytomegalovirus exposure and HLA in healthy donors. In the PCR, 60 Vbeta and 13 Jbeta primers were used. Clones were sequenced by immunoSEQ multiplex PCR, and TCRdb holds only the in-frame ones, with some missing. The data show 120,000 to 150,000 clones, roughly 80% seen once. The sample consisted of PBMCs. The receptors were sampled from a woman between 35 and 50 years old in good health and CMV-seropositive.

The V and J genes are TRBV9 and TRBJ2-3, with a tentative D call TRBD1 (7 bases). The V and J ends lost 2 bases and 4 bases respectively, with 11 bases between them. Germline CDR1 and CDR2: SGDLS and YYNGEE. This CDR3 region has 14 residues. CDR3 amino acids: CASSVRGAADTQYF. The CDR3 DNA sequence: TGTGCCAGCAGCGTCAGGGGGGCCGCAGATACGCAGTATTTT.

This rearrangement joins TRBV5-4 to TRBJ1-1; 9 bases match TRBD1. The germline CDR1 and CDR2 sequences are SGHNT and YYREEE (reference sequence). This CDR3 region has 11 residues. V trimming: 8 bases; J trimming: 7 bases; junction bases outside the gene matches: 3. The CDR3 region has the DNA TGTGCCAGTCGACAGGGGGATGAAGCTTTCTTT. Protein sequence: CASRQGDEAFF.